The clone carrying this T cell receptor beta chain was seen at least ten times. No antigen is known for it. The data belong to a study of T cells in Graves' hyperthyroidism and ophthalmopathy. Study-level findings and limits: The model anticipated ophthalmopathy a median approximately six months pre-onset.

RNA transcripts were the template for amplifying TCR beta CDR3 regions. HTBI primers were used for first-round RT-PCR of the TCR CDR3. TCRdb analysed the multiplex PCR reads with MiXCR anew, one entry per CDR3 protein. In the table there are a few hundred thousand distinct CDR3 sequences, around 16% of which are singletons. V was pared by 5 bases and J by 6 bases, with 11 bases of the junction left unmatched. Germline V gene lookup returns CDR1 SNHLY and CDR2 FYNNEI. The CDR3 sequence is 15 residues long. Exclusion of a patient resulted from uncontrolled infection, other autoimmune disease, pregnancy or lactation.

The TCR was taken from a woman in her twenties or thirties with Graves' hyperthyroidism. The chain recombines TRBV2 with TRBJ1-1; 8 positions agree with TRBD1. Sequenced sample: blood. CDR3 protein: CASSLKTGAPSEAFF. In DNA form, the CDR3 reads TGTGCCAGCAGTCTCAAGACAGGGGCCCCCTCTGAAGCTTTCTTT.